The 22 T cell receptor beta chains below all came from one sample that was sequenced in a study of T cell clonality in common variable immunodeficiency. Study results and limitations: In common variable immunodeficiency, TCR beta chains reportedly carried fewer deletions and N-nucleotide insertions.

For these TCRs, the target antigens are not known. Using immunoSEQ multiplex PCR, the repertoire was profiled, and TCRdb retains in-frame clones only, with some absent. The sample has tens of thousands of clones, none seen only once. The material sequenced was peripheral blood mononuclear cells. The receptor source for this set is a human donor with common variable immunodeficiency.

As concerns this clone: The CDR3 end lies 3 residues beyond the end of the read and is filled in from the germline J gene. The chain combines TRBV10-1 with TRBJ2-7, with 9 positions matching TRBD1. After removal of 0 bases from V and 1 base from J, the junction contained 1 base not matched to a gene. Per germline, CDR1 WNHNN and CDR2 SYGVQD (reference sequence). CDR3 length: 15 residues. The sequenced CDR3 bases are TGCGCCAGCAGTGAGTCGACAGGGGGGTCCTACGAG. Its translation is CASSESTGGSYE. The full CDR3 is CASSESTGGSYEQYF.

This clone has just a few counts. The CDR3 goes on 3 residues after the read ends, and that part is filled in from the germline J gene. V gene TRBV18 combines with J gene TRBJ1-1; a weak D match, TRBD1 (5 bases). Trimming removed 4 bases from V and 4 bases from J, with 19 bases in between. The germline gives CDR1 KGHSH, CDR2 LQKENI. The CDR3 consists of 16 residues. CDR3 bases read: TGTGCCAGCTCACGGCCGGGGGAGAGGACGGGCACTGAA. Translating it yields CASSRPGERTGTE. The complete CDR3 protein is CASSRPGERTGTEAFF.

Only a few counts were recorded for this clone. The read finishes 3 residues shy of the CDR3 end, and the germline J gene is used to complete it. The chain combines TRBV29-1 with TRBJ2-1, with TRBD2 matching 9 bases. With V trimmed by 7 bases and J by 9 bases, 10 bases remained unmatched. Looked up from germline, CDR1 is SQVTM and CDR2 is ANQGSEA. The CDR3 is 13 amino acids. The CDR3 loop is CSAQAGGLGEQFF. The sequenced part of the CDR3 DNA is TGCAGCGCGCAGGCGGGGGGGCTCGGTGAG.

This clone was seen more than once but under ten times. The read ends 3 residues early relative to the CDR3; the germline J gene fills the gap. The chain employs TRBV5-1 and TRBJ2-5; D is possibly TRBD1 (5 bases). The CDR3 loop spans 16 amino acids. Germline values: CDR1 SGHRS, CDR2 YFSETQ. Trimming removed 0 bases from V and 5 bases from J, with 17 bases in between. CDR3 loop: CASSLDPGPLGETQYF. The CDR3 DNA, read in part, is TGCGCCAGCAGCTTGGACCCAGGGCCTCTTGGGGAGACC. Full variable domain (missing parts from reference TRBV5-1 and TRBJ2-5): KAGVTQTPRYLIKTRGQQVTLSCSPISGHRSVSWYQQTPGQGLQFLFEYFSETQRNKGNFPGRFSGRQFSNSRSEMNVSTLELGDSALYLCASSLDPGPLGETQYFGPGTRLLVL.

This clone was observed many times. The sequenced fragment ends 3 residues before the CDR3 boundary, so the rest is inferred from the germline J gene. J is TRBJ1-4 and V is TRBV2, with 9 bases lining up with TRBD1. Germline V CDR1 and CDR2: SNHLY, FYNNEI. CDR3 length equals 13 residues. J was trimmed by 6 bases and V by 6 bases; bases with no gene match: 2. CDR3: CASRGTGYEKLFF. Partial CDR3 DNA: TGTGCCAGCAGGGGGACAGGGTATGAAAAA.

This clone was seen repeatedly, ten times or more. Read coverage stops 3 residues before the CDR3 terminus; the germline J gene supplies the remainder. This chain uses TRBV5-1 with TRBJ2-3; 8 nucleotides align to TRBD1. This CDR3 comprises 14 residues. V dropped 2 bases and J dropped 6; count of bases not matched to a gene: 5. Per germline, CDR1 SGHRS and CDR2 YFSETQ. The CDR3 sequence: CASSFQGASDTQYF. CDR3 DNA, as far as it was read: TGCGCCAGCAGCTTCCAGGGGGCCAGCGATACG. Full variable domain (outside the CDR3, taken from reference TRBV5-1 and TRBJ2-3): KAGVTQTPRYLIKTRGQQVTLSCSPISGHRSVSWYQQTPGQGLQFLFEYFSETQRNKGNFPGRFSGRQFSNSRSEMNVSTLELGDSALYLCASSFQGASDTQYFGPGTRLTVL.

This clone came up a few times. The read halts 3 residues ahead of the CDR3 end, with the missing end drawn from the germline J gene. This chain links TRBV7-2 with TRBJ1-6; 8 positions agree with TRBD1. This CDR3 is built from 14 residues. Germline trimming cut 7 bases from V and 9 bases from J; bases unmatched to any gene: 8. Germline V lookup: CDR1 SGHTA, CDR2 FQGNSA. Here the CDR3 reads CASTPGQGGSPLHF. CDR3 DNA (partial): TGTGCCAGCACCCCCGGACAGGGAGGTTCACCC.

This clone has just a few counts. Read data end 3 residues before the CDR3 end; the end is taken from the germline J gene. V usage is TRBV19 and J usage is TRBJ2-3; TRBD1 is a possible D gene (5 bases). CDR1 is LNHDA and CDR2 is SQIVND in the germline V gene (reference sequence). The CDR3 sequence is 14 residues long. V was shortened by 8 bases and J by 5 bases, with 17 bases between the two germline ends. The covered CDR3 bases are TGTGCCAGTGGGCCGGTGGGGCCGGTAGATACG. Translating it yields CASGPVGPVDT. The CDR3 in its entirety is CASGPVGPVDTQYF.

In its sample, this clone was seen many times. The CDR3 end falls 3 residues outside the read, so it is completed with the germline J gene. This chain links TRBV18 with TRBJ2-5; TRBD2 might be the D (6 bases). The germline V gene encodes CDR1 KGHSH and CDR2 LQKENI. The V end was cut by 6 bases, the J end by 5 bases, with 16 bases between. CDR3 size: 14 residues. The CDR3 bases that were read are TGTGCCAGCTCCCGACGGGGACTGAGGGAGACC. Translated: CASSRRGLRET. The complete CDR3 sequence is CASSRRGLRETQYF.

This clone was detected ten times or more. The read ends 3 residues shy of where the CDR3 ends; the end is completed using the germline J gene. The chain is built from TRBV18 and TRBJ2-1; 7 bases align to TRBD1. The CDR3 runs to 16 residues. Germline V CDR1 and CDR2: KGHSH, LQKENI. The V gene end was trimmed by 3 bases and the J gene end by 4 bases; junction bases not matched to a gene: 9. The CDR3 bases that were read are TGTGCCAGCTCACCCTCAGGACAGGCTACTTACAATGAG. Protein: CASSPSGQATYNE. The full CDR3 protein is CASSPSGQATYNEQFF.

In this sample, this clone turned up many times. The CDR3 extends 3 residues past the end of the read, so its final part is completed from the germline J gene. The chain employs TRBV10-1 and TRBJ2-7; 8 bases align to TRBD1. V shed 0 bases, J shed 6 bases, and the junction held 7 bases outside the gene matches. The CDR3 has 15 residues. Germline V gene lookup returns CDR1 WNHNN and CDR2 SYGVQD (reference sequence). The CDR3: CASSESGRGLGEQYF. The sequenced CDR3 bases are TGCGCCAGCAGTGAGTCGGGCAGGGGGCTCGGCGAG.

This clone was seen repeatedly, ten times or more. The read terminates 3 residues ahead of where the CDR3 ends, so the germline J gene completes it. The V gene is TRBV30, the J gene TRBJ2-1; 9 bases match TRBD2. The CDR3 covers 18 residues. The germline CDR1 and CDR2 sequences are GTSNPN and SVGIG (reference sequence). The V and J ends lost 0 bases and 1 base, in that order; junction bases with no gene match: 10. The CDR3: CAWSVLKRGVVSYNEQFF. CDR3 bases read: TGTGCCTGGAGTGTACTGAAGCGGGGGGTGGTGTCCTACAATGAG.

This clone was counted a few times. Coverage ceases 3 residues before the CDR3 finishes, and the germline J gene fills in the end. The chain has TRBV2 and TRBJ1-2, with 7 bases matching TRBD1. V was clipped by 3 bases and J by 5 bases; unmatched bases: 9. Germline loops: CDR1 SNHLY, CDR2 FYNNEI. The CDR3 has 15 amino acids. The CDR3 spells CASSDNWTGVYGYTF. CDR3 DNA, as far as it was read: TGTGCCAGCAGTGATAATTGGACAGGAGTATATGGC.

Incomplete CDR3 DNA: TGTGCCAGTACCCCCCGGGGGGGCGCGGGGCCAGATACG. Protein: CASTPRGGAGPDT. The complete CDR3 sequence is CASTPRGGAGPDTQYF. V and J are TRBV19 and TRBJ2-3, with TRBD2 matching over 8 bases. The CDR3 end lies 3 residues beyond the end of the read and is filled in from the germline J gene. The CDR3 has 16 amino acids. Unmatched junction bases numbered 13, after V lost 7 bases and J lost 4 bases. Germline V CDR1 and CDR2: LNHDA, SQIVND (reference sequence).

This clone was counted at least ten times. The observed sequence ends 3 residues before the CDR3 terminus, with the missing tail filled in from the germline J gene. This rearrangement joins TRBV12-3 or TRBV12-4 to TRBJ2-7; D possibly corresponds to TRBD1 (6 bases). The CDR3 contains 14 residues. V lost 5 bases to trimming and J lost 0 bases, with 11 bases between them. The covered CDR3 bases are TGTGCCAGCAGTCCCGGGACACACTCCTACGAG. Translation gives CASSPGTHSYE. The CDR3 reads in full as CASSPGTHSYEQYF.

There are a few counts of this clone. Read data end 3 residues before the CDR3 end; the end is taken from the germline J gene. The chain recombines TRBV7-9 with TRBJ1-4; D not certain. This CDR3 comprises 14 residues. V lost 1 base to trimming and J lost 6 bases, with 9 bases between them. Germline V gives CDR1 SEHNR, CDR2 FQNEAQ (reference sequence). CDR3 residues: CASSLVLGHEKLFF. Incomplete CDR3 DNA: TGTGCCAGCAGCTTAGTTTTAGGGCATGAAAAA.

This clone was seen ten or more times. The sequenced fragment ends 3 residues before the CDR3 boundary, so the rest is inferred from the germline J gene. The V call is TRBV5-1, the J call TRBJ2-3, with D maybe TRBD2 (5 bases). Trimming removed 7 bases at V and 0 bases at J, with 15 bases between. The CDR3 length is 15 residues. CDR1 and CDR2 (germline): SGHRS, YFSETQ. The CDR3 DNA, read in part, is TGCGCCAGCGCCATATCGGGGATAAGCACAGATACG. This translates into CASAISGISTDT. The whole CDR3 is CASAISGISTDTQYF.

Of note for this clone: The sequenced fragment ends 3 residues before the CDR3 boundary, so the rest is inferred from the germline J gene. This chain uses TRBV11-3 with TRBJ1-4, with 10 bases lining up with TRBD1. The CDR3 has 14 residues. The germline CDR1 and CDR2 sequences are SGHNT and YENEEA. Trimming at V came to 6 bases and at J to 5 bases, leaving 3 bases not matched to a gene. Here the CDR3 reads CASRPGQGNEKLFF. CDR3 bases read: TGTGCCAGCAGACCGGGACAGGGGAATGAAAAA.

This clone was recorded many times. The read ends 3 residues early relative to the CDR3; the germline J gene fills the gap. The chain is built from TRBV5-4 and TRBJ2-3; a weak D match, TRBD2 (6 bases). V shed 7 bases and J shed 5 bases, with 23 bases lying between them. From germline, CDR1 is SGHNT and CDR2 YYREEE (reference sequence). The length of the CDR3 is 16 residues. CDR3 protein: CASSRGMGGDGDTQYF. The CDR3 DNA, read in part, is TGTGCCAGCTCCCGGGGTATGGGCGGGGACGGAGATACG.

This clone was seen repeatedly, ten times or more. The sequence runs out 3 residues before the end of the CDR3; the remainder is reconstructed from the germline J gene. This chain joins TRBV5-4 and TRBJ2-3, with a tentative D call TRBD2 (6 bases). CDR3 length: 15 residues. V lost 4 bases to trimming and J lost 0 bases, with 12 bases between them. CDR1 and CDR2 from the germline V gene are SGHNT and YYREEE (reference sequence). CDR3 residues: CASSPDGGSTDTQYF. CDR3 DNA (partial): TGTGCCAGCAGCCCTGATGGGGGGAGCACAGATACG.

This clone occurred a few times. From the germline J gene comes the end of the CDR3, since the read stops 3 residues before it. This chain joins TRBV19 and TRBJ1-1, with D possibly being TRBD1 (5 bases). V dropped 5 bases and J dropped 2 bases, with 21 bases sitting between them. Per the germline V gene, CDR1 is LNHDA and CDR2 is SQIVND (reference sequence). The CDR3 contains 17 residues. The CDR3 DNA, read in part, is TGTGCCAGTAGTCCCCTAGGACAAGGGAGACCTAACACTGAA. It translates to CASSPLGQGRPNTE. The CDR3, in full, reads CASSPLGQGRPNTEAFF. The entire variable domain, with the rest obtained from reference TRBV19 and TRBJ1-1, is as follows: DGGITQSPKYLFRKEGQNVTLSCEQNLNHDAMYWYRQDPGQGLRLIYYSQIVNDFQKGDIAEGYSVSREKKESFPLTVTSAQKNPTAFYLCASSPLGQGRPNTEAFFGQGTRLTVV.

About this clone: The missing CDR3 end, 3 residues past where the read stops, is filled in from the germline J gene. V and J are TRBV19 and TRBJ1-1; 7 bases agree with TRBD1. This CDR3 has 15 residues. Looked up from germline, CDR1 is LNHDA and CDR2 is SQIVND (reference sequence). V lost 5 bases to trimming and J lost 0 bases; unmatched junction nucleotides: 6. Here the CDR3 reads CASSLTGMMNTEAFF. Incomplete CDR3 DNA: TGTGCCAGTAGTCTGACAGGGATGATGAACACTGAA. The full variable domain, with the rest looked up from reference TRBV19 and TRBJ1-1, is DGGITQSPKYLFRKEGQNVTLSCEQNLNHDAMYWYRQDPGQGLRLIYYSQIVNDFQKGDIAEGYSVSREKKESFPLTVTSAQKNPTAFYLCASSLTGMMNTEAFFGQGTRLTVV.